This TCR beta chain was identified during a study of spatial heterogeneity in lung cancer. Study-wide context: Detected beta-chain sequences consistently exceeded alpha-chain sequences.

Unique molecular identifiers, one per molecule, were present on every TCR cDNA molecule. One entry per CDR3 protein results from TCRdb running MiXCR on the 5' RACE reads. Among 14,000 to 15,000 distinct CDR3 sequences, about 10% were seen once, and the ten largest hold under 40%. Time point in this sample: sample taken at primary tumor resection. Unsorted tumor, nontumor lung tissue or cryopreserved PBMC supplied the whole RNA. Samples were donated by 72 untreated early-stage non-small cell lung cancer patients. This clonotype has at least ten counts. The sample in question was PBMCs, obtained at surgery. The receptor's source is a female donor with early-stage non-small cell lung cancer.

The CDR3 here is CASRGRQVSEAFF. In DNA form, the CDR3 reads TGTGCCAGCAGGGGAAGACAGGTTTCTGAAGCTTTCTTT. The J gene is TRBJ1-1, the V gene TRBV6-1, with a possible D match to TRBD1 (6 bases). The CDR3 sequence is 13 residues long. Between the trimmed V and J ends, which lost 6 bases and 6 bases, there was a span of 14 bases. Germline V lookup: CDR1 MNHNS, CDR2 SASEGT.